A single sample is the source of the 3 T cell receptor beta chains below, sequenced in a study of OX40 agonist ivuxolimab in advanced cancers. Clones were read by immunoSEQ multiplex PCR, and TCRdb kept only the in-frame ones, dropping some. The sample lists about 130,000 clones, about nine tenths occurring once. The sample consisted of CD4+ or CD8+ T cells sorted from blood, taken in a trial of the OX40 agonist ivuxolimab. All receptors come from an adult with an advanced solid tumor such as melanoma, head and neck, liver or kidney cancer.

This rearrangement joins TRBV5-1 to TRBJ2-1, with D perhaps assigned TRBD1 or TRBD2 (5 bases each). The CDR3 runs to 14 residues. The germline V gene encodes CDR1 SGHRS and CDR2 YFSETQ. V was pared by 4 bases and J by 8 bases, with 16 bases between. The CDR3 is CASSLGTGGDEQFF. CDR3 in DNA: TGCGCCAGCAGCCTGGGGACCGGCGGCGATGAGCAGTTCTTC.

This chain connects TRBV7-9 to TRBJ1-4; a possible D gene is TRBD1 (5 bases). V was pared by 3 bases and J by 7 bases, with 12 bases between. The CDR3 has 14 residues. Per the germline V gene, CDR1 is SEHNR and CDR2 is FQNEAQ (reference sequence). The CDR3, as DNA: TGTGCCAGCAGCTTCAGGGAGTTTGGTGAAAAACTGTTTTTT. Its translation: CASSFREFGEKLFF.

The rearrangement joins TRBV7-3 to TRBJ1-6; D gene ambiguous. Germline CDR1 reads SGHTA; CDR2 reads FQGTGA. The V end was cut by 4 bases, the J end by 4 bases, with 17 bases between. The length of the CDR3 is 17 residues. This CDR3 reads CASSSDPEIEYNSPLHF. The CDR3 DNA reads TGTGCCAGCAGCTCGGATCCGGAAATAGAGTATAATTCACCCCTCCACTTT.